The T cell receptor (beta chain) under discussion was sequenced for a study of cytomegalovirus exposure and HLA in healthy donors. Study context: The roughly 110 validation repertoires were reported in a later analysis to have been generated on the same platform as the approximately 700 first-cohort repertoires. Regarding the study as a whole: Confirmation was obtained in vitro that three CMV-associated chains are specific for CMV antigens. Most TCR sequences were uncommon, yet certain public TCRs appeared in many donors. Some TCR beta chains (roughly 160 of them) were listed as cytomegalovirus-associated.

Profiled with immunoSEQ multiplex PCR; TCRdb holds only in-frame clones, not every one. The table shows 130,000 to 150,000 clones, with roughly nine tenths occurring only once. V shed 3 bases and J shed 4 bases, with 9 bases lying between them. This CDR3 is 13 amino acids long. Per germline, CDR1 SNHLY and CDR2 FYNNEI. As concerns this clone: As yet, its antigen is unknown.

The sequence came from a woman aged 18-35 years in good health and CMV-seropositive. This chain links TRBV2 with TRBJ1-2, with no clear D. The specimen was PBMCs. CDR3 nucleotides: TGTGCCAGCAGTGACCGGAGCCTCTATGGCTACACCTTC. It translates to CASSDRSLYGYTF. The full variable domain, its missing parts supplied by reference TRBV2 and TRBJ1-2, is EPEVTQTPSHQVTQMGQEVILRCVPISNHLYFYWYRQILGQKVEFLVSFYNNEISEKSEIFDDQFSVERPDGSNFTLKIRSTKLEDSAMYFCASSDRSLYGYTFGSGTRLTVV.